One TCR beta chain is described in this entry. These data come from a study of blood T cell repertoires in COVID-19. Sequencing used immunoSEQ multiplex PCR; TCRdb keeps in-frame clones, though not all of them. The repertoire has around 270,000 clones, around 90% of them found once; the top ten carry over 3%. V lost 5 bases to trimming and J lost 4 bases; unmatched junction nucleotides: 1. This CDR3 region has 13 residues. CDR1 is MRHNA and CDR2 is SNTAGT in the germline V gene. Participants spanned ages roughly 18 to 95 years and resided in some 22 US areas. Sequenced sample: PBMCs or T cells enriched from blood (not recorded which). This receptor was obtained from a woman aged 40 to 50 who had been exposed to COVID-19. The chain joins TRBV6-4 to TRBJ2-2; 7 bases fit TRBD1. CDR3 loop: CASSRDSTGELFF. The CDR3 coding sequence is TGTGCCAGCAGTAGGGACAGCACCGGGGAGCTGTTTTTT.